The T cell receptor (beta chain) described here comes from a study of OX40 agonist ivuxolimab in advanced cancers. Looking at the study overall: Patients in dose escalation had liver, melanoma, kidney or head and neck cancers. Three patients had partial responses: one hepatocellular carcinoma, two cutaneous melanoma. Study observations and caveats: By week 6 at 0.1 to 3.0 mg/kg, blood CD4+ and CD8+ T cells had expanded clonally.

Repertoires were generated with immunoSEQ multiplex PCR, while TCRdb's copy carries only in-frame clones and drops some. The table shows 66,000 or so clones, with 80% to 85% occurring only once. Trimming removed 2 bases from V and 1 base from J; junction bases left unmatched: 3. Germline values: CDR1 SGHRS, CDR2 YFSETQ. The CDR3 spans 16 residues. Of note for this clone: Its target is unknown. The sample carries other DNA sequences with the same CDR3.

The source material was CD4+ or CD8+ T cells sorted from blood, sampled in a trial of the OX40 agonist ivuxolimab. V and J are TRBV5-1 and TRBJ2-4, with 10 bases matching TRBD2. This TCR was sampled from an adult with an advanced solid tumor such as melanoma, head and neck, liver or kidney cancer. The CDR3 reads CASSLGSGGAKNIQYF. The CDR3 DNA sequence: TGCGCCAGCAGCTTAGGTAGCGGGGGGGCCAAAAACATTCAGTACTTC. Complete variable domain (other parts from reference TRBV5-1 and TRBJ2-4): KAGVTQTPRYLIKTRGQQVTLSCSPISGHRSVSWYQQTPGQGLQFLFEYFSETQRNKGNFPGRFSGRQFSNSRSEMNVSTLELGDSALYLCASSLGSGGAKNIQYFGAGTRLSVL.